The clone carrying this T cell receptor beta chain was seen only a few times. This sample is part of a study of cytomegalovirus exposure and HLA in healthy donors. In the PCR, 60 Vbeta and 13 Jbeta primers were used. Libraries were prepared by immunoSEQ multiplex PCR; TCRdb keeps only in-frame clonotypes and omits some of them. The repertoire consists of tens of thousands of clones, with 78% occurring once and the leading ten covering roughly 8%. Per germline, CDR1 SQVTM and CDR2 ANQGSEA. Trimming took 5 bases from V and 4 from J; bases not matched to a gene: 5. The CDR3 spans 13 residues. This sequence joins TRBV29-1 and TRBJ2-7; 10 positions match TRBD1. Input material: PBMCs. The clonotype comes from a man younger than 35 in good health and CMV-seropositive. CDR3 nucleotides: TGCAGCGTTCAACGGACAGGGGGTTACGAGCAGTACTTC. The encoded protein is CSVQRTGGYEQYF.